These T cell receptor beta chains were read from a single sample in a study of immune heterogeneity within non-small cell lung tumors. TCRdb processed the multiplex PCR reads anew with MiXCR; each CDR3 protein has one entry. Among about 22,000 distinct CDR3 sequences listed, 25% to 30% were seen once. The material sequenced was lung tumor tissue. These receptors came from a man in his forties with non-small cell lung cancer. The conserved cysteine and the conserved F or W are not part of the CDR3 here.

cdr3_aa: ASSLMAAGGVGNEQF
v_call: TRBV5-1
j_call: TRBJ2-1

cdr3_aa: ASSAPGHSYEQY
v_call: TRBV28
j_call: TRBJ2-7

cdr3_aa: ASGLSVFWGSGVNEQF
v_call: TRBV12-5
j_call: TRBJ2-1

cdr3_aa: ASGGGGANYGYT
v_call: TRBV30
j_call: TRBJ1-2

cdr3_aa: ASSHRLAGVAGELF
v_call: TRBV3-2
j_call: TRBJ2-2

cdr3_aa: SAHVRQGSYNEQF
v_call: TRBV20-1
j_call: TRBJ2-1

cdr3_aa: ASSLGTGSMNTEAF
v_call: TRBV27
j_call: TRBJ1-1

cdr3_aa: ASRPNRDLGYNEQF
v_call: TRBV6-1
j_call: TRBJ2-1

cdr3_aa: ASSYIWTSGGYNEQF
v_call: TRBV6-6
j_call: TRBJ2-1

cdr3_aa: SAREGQDNTEAF
v_call: TRBV20-1
j_call: TRBJ1-1

cdr3_aa: ATSDSYHYT
v_call: TRBV24-1
j_call: TRBJ1-2

cdr3_aa: ASSFRDRGLTDTQY
v_call: TRBV5-4
j_call: TRBJ2-3

cdr3_aa: SASFPGGRSNNEQF
v_call: TRBV20-1
j_call: TRBJ2-1

cdr3_aa: VSGTGFSGNTIY
v_call: TRBV12-5
j_call: TRBJ1-3

cdr3_aa: ASSPRGEANTEAF
v_call: TRBV18
j_call: TRBJ1-1

cdr3_aa: ASSLGTGTDGYT
v_call: TRBV5-1
j_call: TRBJ1-2

cdr3_aa: ASSRRGGATNEKLF
v_call: TRBV19
j_call: TRBJ1-4

cdr3_aa: ASSARLGTGGYEQY
v_call: TRBV12-3/TRBV12-4
j_call: TRBJ2-7

cdr3_aa: ASSRIPGSGANVLT
v_call: TRBV3-1
j_call: TRBJ2-6

cdr3_aa: ASSIAHRGRNTEAF
v_call: TRBV19
j_call: TRBJ1-1

cdr3_aa: AWRSQGATNQPQH
v_call: TRBV30
j_call: TRBJ1-5

cdr3_aa: ASSPTNSEQY
v_call: TRBV18
j_call: TRBJ2-7

cdr3_aa: SAREGSSYNEQF
v_call: TRBV20-1
j_call: TRBJ2-1

cdr3_aa: ASSLVTSGTSDTQY
v_call: TRBV5-6
j_call: TRBJ2-3

cdr3_aa: ASRRLAGVKNIQY
v_call: TRBV6-1
j_call: TRBJ2-4

cdr3_aa: ASSPTYSGANVLT
v_call: TRBV11-2
j_call: TRBJ2-6

cdr3_aa: ASTPWGSTGELF
v_call: TRBV11-3
j_call: TRBJ2-2

cdr3_aa: ASNKGGARQPQH
v_call: TRBV12-3/TRBV12-4
j_call: TRBJ1-5

cdr3_aa: AWSSPGNSPLH
v_call: TRBV30
j_call: TRBJ1-6

cdr3_aa: SASWGVKDYGYT
v_call: TRBV20-1
j_call: TRBJ1-2

cdr3_aa: AWSVQLNEQF
v_call: TRBV30
j_call: TRBJ2-1

cdr3_aa: ASGLTDYGYT
v_call: TRBV12-5
j_call: TRBJ1-2

cdr3_aa: ATSGWPNTEAF
v_call: TRBV24-1
j_call: TRBJ1-1